Listed below are T cell receptor beta chains from one sample, sequenced in a study of CD8+ T cells in alopecia areata. TCRdb's table, derived via immunoSEQ multiplex PCR, lists solely in-frame clones and lacks some. The data show around 69,000 clones, with roughly 60% seen just once and around a sixth held by the top ten. The material sequenced was CD8+ T cells sorted from blood, taken at week 0. The receptors originated from a human donor with alopecia areata. The CDR3 runs from the conserved cysteine through the conserved F or W. Fields, in order: clone size, D gene, J gene, V gene, CDR3 DNA, CDR3 protein. A D gene is named only where the DNA matches it firmly. Size is stated for part of the rows, as once, few or many counts, or as a class when the clone is expanded.

clone size: NA
D gene: NA
J gene: TRBJ1-6
V gene: TRBV2
CDR3 DNA: TGTGCCAGCAATCCGACAGCTCTTGGTTCACCCCTCCACTTT
CDR3 protein: CASNPTALGSPLHF

clone size: NA
D gene: NA
J gene: TRBJ2-7
V gene: TRBV5-1
CDR3 DNA: TGCGCCAGCAGCTTGGGGGGGCCCGCTTACGAGCAGTACTTC
CDR3 protein: CASSLGGPAYEQYF

clone size: NA
D gene: TRBD1
J gene: TRBJ2-7
V gene: TRBV5-1
CDR3 DNA: TGCGCCAGCAGCTTGGACGGGCCAGGGGGCGTCTACGAGCAGTACTTC
CDR3 protein: CASSLDGPGGVYEQYF

clone size: NA
D gene: TRBD1
J gene: TRBJ1-2
V gene: TRBV29-1
CDR3 DNA: TGCAGCGTTGAAGATAATACCCAGGGGGGATTCGATGGCTACACCTTC
CDR3 protein: CSVEDNTQGGFDGYTF

clone size: NA
D gene: NA
J gene: TRBJ2-2
V gene: TRBV9
CDR3 DNA: TGTGCCAGCAGCGTAGCGAGCGGGTTGAGCGGGGAGCTGTTTTTT
CDR3 protein: CASSVASGLSGELFF

clone size: few
D gene: TRBD1
J gene: TRBJ2-7
V gene: TRBV29-1
CDR3 DNA: TGCAGCGTCCAAGGGGGCGCTTCTAACGAGCAGTACTTC
CDR3 protein: CSVQGGASNEQYF

clone size: NA
D gene: TRBD1
J gene: TRBJ1-1
V gene: TRBV28
CDR3 DNA: TGTGCCAGCAGTCTATTAGGGGGCCGGGACACTGAAGCTTTCTTT
CDR3 protein: CASSLLGGRDTEAFF

clone size: few
D gene: NA
J gene: TRBJ1-1
V gene: TRBV9
CDR3 DNA: TGTGCCAGCAGCGTAGGTACGAACACTGAAGCTTTCTTT
CDR3 protein: CASSVGTNTEAFF

clone size: NA
D gene: NA
J gene: TRBJ1-1
V gene: TRBV30
CDR3 DNA: TGTGCCTGGAGTGTGTCAGGGTTCACTGAAGCTTTCTTT
CDR3 protein: CAWSVSGFTEAFF

clone size: NA
D gene: TRBD1
J gene: TRBJ2-7
V gene: TRBV19
CDR3 DNA: TGTGCCAGTAGCGCCGGGACAGGGGGCCTCGAGCAGTACTTC
CDR3 protein: CASSAGTGGLEQYF

clone size: NA
D gene: TRBD2
J gene: TRBJ2-5
V gene: TRBV6-1
CDR3 DNA: TGTGCCAGCAGTGAAGAAGCGGGGGGGCTGGAGACCCAGTACTTC
CDR3 protein: CASSEEAGGLETQYF

clone size: NA
D gene: TRBD2
J gene: TRBJ2-3
V gene: TRBV6-5
CDR3 DNA: TGTGCCAGCAGTTACGTGGCGGGGGTGATAGATACGCAGTATTTT
CDR3 protein: CASSYVAGVIDTQYF

clone size: NA
D gene: NA
J gene: TRBJ2-7
V gene: TRBV13
CDR3 DNA: TGTGCCAGCAGCCTCTCCTACGAGCAGTACTTC
CDR3 protein: CASSLSYEQYF

clone size: few
D gene: NA
J gene: TRBJ1-2
V gene: TRBV7-9
CDR3 DNA: TGTGCCAGCAGCTTAGGGACGGCCATTCCCTTC
CDR3 protein: CASSLGTAIPF

clone size: NA
D gene: TRBD1
J gene: TRBJ1-5
V gene: TRBV7-6
CDR3 DNA: TGTGCCAGCAGCTTGGGACAGGGCCCGAGGACTAATCAGCCCCAGCATTTT
CDR3 protein: CASSLGQGPRTNQPQHF

clone size: NA
D gene: NA
J gene: TRBJ2-5
V gene: TRBV7-2
CDR3 DNA: TGTGCCAGCAGCTTAGCCAGGATCCAAGAGACCCAGTACTTC
CDR3 protein: CASSLARIQETQYF

clone size: NA
D gene: NA
J gene: TRBJ1-1
V gene: TRBV30
CDR3 DNA: TGTGCCTGGAGTGTAGGGCAGGGCTACACTGAAGCTTTCTTT
CDR3 protein: CAWSVGQGYTEAFF

clone size: NA
D gene: TRBD1
J gene: TRBJ2-1
V gene: TRBV5-6
CDR3 DNA: TGTGCCAGCAGCCCCCAACGGGACAGAGACAATGAGCAGTTCTTC
CDR3 protein: CASSPQRDRDNEQFF

clone size: NA
D gene: NA
J gene: TRBJ2-5
V gene: TRBV30
CDR3 DNA: TGTGCCTGGAGTGTTGGGGCAGGAGGGCAAGAGACCCAGTACTTC
CDR3 protein: CAWSVGAGGQETQYF

clone size: NA
D gene: TRBD2
J gene: TRBJ2-1
V gene: TRBV10-3
CDR3 DNA: TGTGCCATCAGTGCTACTTCAAGCGGGAGGGTTGACAATGAGCAGTTCTTC
CDR3 protein: CAISATSSGRVDNEQFF

clone size: NA
D gene: NA
J gene: TRBJ2-7
V gene: TRBV4-1
CDR3 DNA: TGCGCCAGCAGCCGAGGGTTATCGGCCTACGAGCAGTACTTC
CDR3 protein: CASSRGLSAYEQYF

clone size: NA
D gene: NA
J gene: TRBJ2-2
V gene: TRBV7-6
CDR3 DNA: TGTGCCAGCAGCTTAGCCGGGGGGCAAGGCACCGGGGAGCTGTTTTTT
CDR3 protein: CASSLAGGQGTGELFF

clone size: NA
D gene: TRBD1
J gene: TRBJ2-5
V gene: TRBV29-1
CDR3 DNA: TGCAGCGTGGGACAGGGGATCAGGGAGACCCAGTACTTC
CDR3 protein: CSVGQGIRETQYF

clone size: NA
D gene: NA
J gene: TRBJ1-1
V gene: TRBV5-1
CDR3 DNA: TGCGCCAGCACCCTTGGGAGGCAGGGCGGGACTGAAGCTTTCTTT
CDR3 protein: CASTLGRQGGTEAFF

clone size: NA
D gene: TRBD2
J gene: TRBJ2-1
V gene: TRBV27
CDR3 DNA: TGTGCCAGCAGTTTACTGGCTAGCGGGGATTACAATGAGCAGTTCTTC
CDR3 protein: CASSLLASGDYNEQFF

clone size: few
D gene: TRBD2
J gene: TRBJ2-5
V gene: TRBV7-9
CDR3 DNA: TGTGCCAGCAGCTTAGACGGGGGGTACCAAGAGACCCAGTACTTC
CDR3 protein: CASSLDGGYQETQYF

clone size: few
D gene: NA
J gene: TRBJ2-1
V gene: TRBV19
CDR3 DNA: TGTGCCAGTAGTATAGGGAGGGGAGCCAATGAGCAGTTCTTC
CDR3 protein: CASSIGRGANEQFF

clone size: NA
D gene: TRBD2
J gene: TRBJ2-1
V gene: TRBV5-1
CDR3 DNA: TGCGCCAGCGGTCGTCTAGCGGACCCGGTGTACAATGAGCAGTTCTTC
CDR3 protein: CASGRLADPVYNEQFF

clone size: NA
D gene: NA
J gene: TRBJ1-6
V gene: TRBV27
CDR3 DNA: TGTGCCAGCAGTGGGGGAGGGAGCAATTCACCCCTCCACTTT
CDR3 protein: CASSGGGSNSPLHF

clone size: NA
D gene: TRBD2
J gene: TRBJ2-1
V gene: TRBV27
CDR3 DNA: TGTGCCAGCAGTTTATCGGGGACTAGCGGCTACAATGAGCAGTTCTTC
CDR3 protein: CASSLSGTSGYNEQFF

clone size: NA
D gene: NA
J gene: TRBJ2-6
V gene: TRBV5-6
CDR3 DNA: TGTGCCAGCAGCTTCGGGACAACTTTAGTTTTCTCTGGGGCCAACGTCCTGACTTTC
CDR3 protein: CASSFGTTLVFSGANVLTF

clone size: NA
D gene: NA
J gene: TRBJ2-7
V gene: TRBV29-1
CDR3 DNA: TGCAGCGTTGTGGGGACCTACGAGCAGTACTTC
CDR3 protein: CSVVGTYEQYF

clone size: few
D gene: NA
J gene: TRBJ1-1
V gene: TRBV5-6
CDR3 DNA: TGTGCCAGCAGCACGGGAGGTCCTTATGAAGCTTTCTTT
CDR3 protein: CASSTGGPYEAFF

clone size: NA
D gene: NA
J gene: TRBJ2-6
V gene: TRBV27
CDR3 DNA: TGTGCCAGCAGTCCCCCCAGGGGGGCCAACGTCCTGACTTTC
CDR3 protein: CASSPPRGANVLTF

clone size: few
D gene: TRBD2
J gene: TRBJ2-7
V gene: TRBV9
CDR3 DNA: TGTGCCAGCAGCGTAGGTAGCGGGGGGACTTACGAGCAGTACTTC
CDR3 protein: CASSVGSGGTYEQYF

clone size: NA
D gene: TRBD1
J gene: TRBJ2-4
V gene: TRBV10-3
CDR3 DNA: TGTGCCATCAGTGATTATTCAGGGGGAGACATTCAGTACTTC
CDR3 protein: CAISDYSGGDIQYF

clone size: NA
D gene: TRBD1
J gene: TRBJ1-1
V gene: TRBV12-5
CDR3 DNA: TGTGCTAGTGGTTTTGTGCCAAGACAGGGGATGGGGAACACTGAAGCTTTCTTT
CDR3 protein: CASGFVPRQGMGNTEAFF

clone size: once
D gene: NA
J gene: TRBJ2-4
V gene: TRBV25-1
CDR3 DNA: TGTGCCAGCAGTGCGGGACGTTACGCCAAAAACATTCAGTACTTC
CDR3 protein: CASSAGRYAKNIQYF

clone size: NA
D gene: NA
J gene: TRBJ1-6
V gene: TRBV5-6
CDR3 DNA: TGTGCCAGCAGCTTGTATGGAAATTCACCCCTCCACTTT
CDR3 protein: CASSLYGNSPLHF

clone size: NA
D gene: NA
J gene: TRBJ2-3
V gene: TRBV7-9
CDR3 DNA: TGTGCCAGCAGCGCCCGACTTGAAGATACGCAGTATTTT
CDR3 protein: CASSARLEDTQYF

clone size: few
D gene: NA
J gene: TRBJ1-1
V gene: TRBV7-9
CDR3 DNA: TGTGCCAGCAGCTTTGGGGCGATGACTGAAGCTTTCTTT
CDR3 protein: CASSFGAMTEAFF